This T cell receptor beta chain came from a study of cytomegalovirus exposure and HLA in healthy donors. Study findings and constraints: It was 160 or so TCR beta chains that were listed as cytomegalovirus-associated.

The PCR employed 60 Vbeta primers together with 13 Jbeta primers. Clones were sequenced by immunoSEQ multiplex PCR, and TCRdb holds only the in-frame ones, with some missing. The sample carries under 200,000 clones, around 83% recorded once. Per germline, CDR1 LGHNA and CDR2 YNFKEQ. CDR3 size: 18 residues. Trimming at V came to 2 bases and at J to 0 bases, leaving 10 bases not matched to a gene. Nominally healthy donors provided the samples, though records likely missed some immune exposures. For this clone: Its antigen is unknown.

The sequencing input was PBMCs. The chain combines TRBV4-2 with TRBJ2-1, with 7 bases that match TRBD2. This clonotype was sampled from a girl aged 2-10 years in good health and CMV-seropositive. CDR3: CASSQNYPGGSSYNEQFF. As DNA, the CDR3 is TGTGCCAGCAGCCAAAATTACCCCGGCGGGAGCTCCTACAATGAGCAGTTCTTC.